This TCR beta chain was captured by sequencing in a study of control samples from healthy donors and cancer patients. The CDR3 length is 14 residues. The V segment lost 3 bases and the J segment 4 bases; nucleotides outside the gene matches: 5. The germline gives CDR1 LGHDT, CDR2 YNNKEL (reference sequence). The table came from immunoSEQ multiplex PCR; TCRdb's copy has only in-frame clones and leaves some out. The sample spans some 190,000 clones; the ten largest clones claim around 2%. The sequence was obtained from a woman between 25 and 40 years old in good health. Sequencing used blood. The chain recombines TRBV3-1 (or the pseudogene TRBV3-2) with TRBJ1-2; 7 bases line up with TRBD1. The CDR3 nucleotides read TGTGCCAGCAGCCAGATGGACAGGATCTATGGCTACACCTTC. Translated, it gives CASSQMDRIYGYTF.